This T cell receptor beta chain was recovered during a study of OX40 agonist ivuxolimab in advanced cancers. TCRdb keeps only in-frame clones here, not all; method: immunoSEQ multiplex PCR. The sample contains some 100,000 clones, around 84% of which appear only once. In the case of this clone: Its target is not known.

Trimming cost V 0 bases and J 0 bases, with 6 bases left between them. The CDR3 contains 15 residues. The germline CDR1 and CDR2 sequences are SGHVS and FQNEAQ. Study-level results: Antigen specificity was not determined for the expanded peripheral T cells. The study observed clonal expansion of CD4+ and CD8+ blood T cells by week 6 at 0.1 to 3.0 mg/kg.

V usage is TRBV7-8 and J usage is TRBJ1-5; D call uncertain. The sequencing here drew on CD4+ or CD8+ T cells sorted from blood, taken in a trial of the OX40 agonist ivuxolimab. The source of this sequence is an adult with an advanced solid tumor such as melanoma, head and neck, liver or kidney cancer. CDR3 amino acids: CASSLAVNSNQPQHF. The CDR3 DNA sequence: TGTGCCAGCAGCTTAGCTGTAAATAGCAATCAGCCCCAGCATTTT.